Shown below are 17 T cell receptor beta chains from a single sample sequenced in a study of T cell clonality in common variable immunodeficiency. Their antigens remain unidentified. Notes on the study in general: In common variable immunodeficiency, TCR beta chains reportedly carried fewer deletions and N-nucleotide insertions.

Assay used: immunoSEQ multiplex PCR; TCRdb lists only in-frame clones, some missing. This set yields approximately 29,000 clones and no singletons; the top ten hold around 3%. Sequencing was carried out using peripheral blood mononuclear cells. The receptors stem from a human donor with common variable immunodeficiency.

Of note for this clone: The observed sequence ends 3 residues before the CDR3 terminus, with the missing tail filled in from the germline J gene. The chain joins TRBV20-1 to TRBJ2-1, with TRBD2 matching 14 bases. The CDR3 is 17 amino acids. V lost 0 bases and J lost 6; bases outside the gene matches: 7. From germline, CDR1 is DFQATT and CDR2 SNEGSKA (reference sequence). The CDR3 loop reads CSARDMGLAGVSNEQFF. CDR3 DNA (partial): TGCAGTGCTAGAGATATGGGACTAGCGGGAGTCTCCAATGAG.

Concerning this clone: Read coverage stops 3 residues before the CDR3 terminus; the germline J gene supplies the remainder. The chain uses TRBV10-2 and TRBJ2-7; D not certain. The CDR3 consists of 11 residues. Germline V gives CDR1 WSHSY, CDR2 SAAADI. Trimming removed 6 bases at V and 5 bases at J, with 8 bases between. CDR3 protein: CASREGHEQYF. Partial CDR3 DNA: TGCGCCAGCAGGGAAGGGCACGAG.

This clone was recorded many times. With the read ending 3 residues before the CDR3 end, the germline J gene is used to fill in that end. The chain has TRBV18 and TRBJ1-5; tentatively, D is TRBD1 (6 bases). Trimming took off 5 bases at V and 0 bases at J, with 11 bases between the two ends. CDR1 and CDR2 (germline): KGHSH, LQKENI. This CDR3 spans 15 amino acids. The CDR3 bases that were read are TGTGCCAGCTCAACGACAGGAAATAGCAATCAGCCC. Protein sequence: CASSTTGNSNQP. The whole CDR3 sequence is CASSTTGNSNQPQHF. The whole variable domain, remainder taken from reference TRBV18 and TRBJ1-5, is NAGVMQNPRHLVRRRGQEARLRCSPMKGHSHVYWYRQLPEEGLKFMVYLQKENIIDESGMPKERFSAEFPKEGPSILRIQQVVRGDSAAYFCASSTTGNSNQPQHFGDGTRLSIL.

This clone has a handful of counts. The read is 3 residues too short to cover the CDR3 end, so that end is filled in from the germline J gene. V gene TRBV2 combines with J gene TRBJ1-6; 9 bases align to TRBD1. The ends lost 6 bases at V and 9 bases at J; junction bases unmatched: 9. The germline gives CDR1 SNHLY, CDR2 FYNNEI. CDR3 size: 15 residues. The CDR3 loop is CASRAEQGAFSPLHF. The covered CDR3 bases are TGTGCCAGCAGGGCTGAACAGGGGGCGTTTTCACCC.

Details on this clone: Coverage ceases 3 residues before the CDR3 finishes, and the germline J gene fills in the end. This chain links TRBV7-9 with TRBJ2-5; D is perhaps TRBD1 (5 bases). CDR1 and CDR2 (germline): SEHNR, FQNEAQ (reference sequence). The CDR3 is 13 residues long. Trimming cost V 5 bases and J 0 bases, with 7 bases left between them. The CDR3 sequence is CASSPRDQETQYF. The covered CDR3 bases are TGTGCCAGCAGCCCCAGGGACCAAGAGACC.

This clone was observed at least ten times. Read sequence stops 3 residues before the CDR3 end, and the germline J gene provides the missing end. This sequence joins TRBV19 and TRBJ1-2; the match to TRBD1 covers 9 bases. This CDR3 is 16 amino acids long. Per germline, CDR1 LNHDA and CDR2 SQIVND (reference sequence). V lost 4 bases, J lost 3 bases, and 9 bases stayed unmatched. The CDR3 DNA, read in part, is TGTGCCAGTAGTACTCGACAGGGGGTGGGCGACTATGGC. It encodes CASSTRQGVGDYG. The CDR3 reads in full as CASSTRQGVGDYGYTF. The whole variable domain, remainder taken from reference TRBV19 and TRBJ1-2, is DGGITQSPKYLFRKEGQNVTLSCEQNLNHDAMYWYRQDPGQGLRLIYYSQIVNDFQKGDIAEGYSVSREKKESFPLTVTSAQKNPTAFYLCASSTRQGVGDYGYTFGSGTRLTVV.

This clone occurred many times. With the read ending 3 residues before the CDR3 end, the germline J gene is used to fill in that end. The chain uses TRBV2 and TRBJ1-2; the D gene is possibly TRBD1 (6 bases). V gave up 4 bases and J gave up 7 bases, with 10 bases separating them. Germline CDR1 reads SNHLY; CDR2 reads FYNNEI. This CDR3 contains 12 residues. The part of the CDR3 DNA that was read is TGTGCCAGCAGTGGGTCGGACAGTGGC. Translated, it gives CASSGSDSG. From start to end, the CDR3 is CASSGSDSGYTF.

The sample holds a few counts of this clone. The read ends 3 residues shy of where the CDR3 ends; the end is completed using the germline J gene. This chain links TRBV20-1 with TRBJ1-1; tentative D call: TRBD1 (6 bases). The CDR3 extends over 13 amino acids. Trimming left V 2 bases short and J 4 bases short, with 11 bases between. In germline, CDR1 is DFQATT, CDR2 SNEGSKA (reference sequence). The sequenced part of the CDR3 DNA is TGCAGTGCTAGACCAGGGGCCGGCACTGAA. Translated, it gives CSARPGAGTE. The CDR3 in its entirety is CSARPGAGTEAFF.

This clone has a handful of counts. The CDR3 end is not reached by the read, which stops 3 residues before it; the germline J gene fills it in. The rearrangement joins TRBV13 to TRBJ2-2; the D call may be TRBD1 or TRBD2 (5 bases each). Trimming pared 5 bases from V and 6 bases from J, leaving 19 bases between. The CDR3 loop spans 16 amino acids. Germline assignment: CDR1 PRHDT and CDR2 FYEKMQ (reference sequence). The CDR3 protein is CASSPRTERGAGELFF. Partial CDR3 DNA: TGTGCCAGCAGCCCCCGGACGGAGAGAGGGGCCGGGGAG.

Only a few counts were recorded for this clone. The read stops 3 residues short of the end of the CDR3; the missing end is completed from the germline J gene. The rearrangement uses TRBV19 and TRBJ1-4, with 7 bases identical to TRBD1. The CDR3 has 14 residues. From germline, CDR1 is LNHDA and CDR2 SQIVND (reference sequence). Trimming cost V 6 bases and J 3 bases; bases outside gene matches: 4. CDR3 DNA, as far as it was read: TGTGCCAGTAGAAGGGGACAGTCTAATGAAAAA. This gives the protein CASRRGQSNEK. The full-length CDR3 reads as CASRRGQSNEKLFF.

This clone was seen many times. The CDR3 end lies 3 residues beyond the end of the read and is filled in from the germline J gene. V usage is TRBV5-4 and J usage is TRBJ2-5; 12 positions agree with TRBD1. CDR1 and CDR2 from the germline V gene are SGHNT and YYREEE (reference sequence). This CDR3 has 14 residues. J lost 5 bases, V lost 8 bases, and 7 bases had no gene match. The chain's CDR3 is CASTGTGGAETQYF. The part of the CDR3 DNA that was read is TGTGCCAGTACCGGGACAGGGGGCGCGGAGACC.

This clone has ten or more counts. The DNA ends 3 residues before the CDR3 does, and the rest of the CDR3 is filled in from the germline J gene. The chain employs TRBV10-3 and TRBJ2-5; TRBD2 agrees at 9 bases. The length of the CDR3 is 13 residues. CDR1 is ENHRY, CDR2 SYGVKD, per germline. V lost 4 bases to trimming and J lost 4 bases; unmatched junction nucleotides: 1. CDR3 loop: CAISVTSGETQYF. CDR3 DNA, as far as it was read: TGTGCCATCAGTGTGACTAGCGGAGAGACC.

Turning to this clone: The CDR3 end lies 3 residues beyond the end of the read and is filled in from the germline J gene. The chain joins TRBV19 to TRBJ2-1; weak D call: TRBD2 (5 bases). This CDR3 contains 15 residues. Trimming shortened V by 4 bases and J by 3 bases, and 13 bases separated the two germline ends. CDR1 LNHDA and CDR2 SQIVND come from the germline V gene (reference sequence). Partial CDR3 DNA: TGTGCCAGTAGTAGTGAGGCGGGCCGCTACAATGAG. The encoded protein is CASSSEAGRYNE. The complete CDR3 protein is CASSSEAGRYNEQFF.

In its sample, this clone was seen many times. The junction does not match germline at one end; this may be a read error. The CDR3 is cut off 3 residues early in the read; its end comes from the germline J gene. The identical CDR3 is also encoded by other nucleotide sequences in the sample. The V call is TRBV12-5, the J call TRBJ2-3, with 8 bases identical to TRBD2. This CDR3 spans 16 amino acids. CDR1 is LGHNT, CDR2 FRNRAP, per germline. Here the CDR3 reads CASGLFGGGSTDTQYF. The CDR3 DNA, read in part, is TGTGCTAGTGGTTTGTTTGGCGGGGGGAGCACGGATACG.

The table lists this clone with many counts. The CDR3 is cut off 3 residues early in the read; its end comes from the germline J gene. The V and J genes are TRBV18 and TRBJ1-5; TRBD1 aligns across 7 bases. V trimming: 2 bases; J trimming: 7 bases; junction bases outside the gene matches: 5. CDR3 size: 14 residues. Germline loops: CDR1 KGHSH, CDR2 LQKENI. The covered CDR3 bases are TGTGCCAGCTCACCAAGAGACAGGGAACAGCCC. Protein sequence: CASSPRDREQP. The CDR3 reads in full as CASSPRDREQPQHF.

This clone was seen many times. From the germline J gene comes the end of the CDR3, since the read stops 3 residues before it. The rearrangement links TRBV18 to TRBJ2-7, with D possibly matching TRBD2 (6 bases). V was cut by 1 base and J by 4 bases, with 8 bases left in between. The V gene's germline CDR1 is KGHSH and CDR2 LQKENI. This CDR3 comprises 13 residues. The CDR3 region is CASSPLGGYEQYF. The sequenced CDR3 bases are TGTGCCAGCTCACCACTCGGAGGGTACGAG.

The table lists this clone with a few counts. Read coverage stops 3 residues before the CDR3 terminus; the germline J gene supplies the remainder. The chain combines TRBV19 with TRBJ1-3; D gene unclear. V was trimmed by 7 bases and J by 0 bases, leaving 16 bases between them. Germline V gene data show CDR1 as LNHDA and CDR2 as SQIVND (reference sequence). This CDR3 has 16 amino acids. The CDR3 DNA, read in part, is TGTGCCAGTAACCCACGAGGGTCCTACTCTGGAAACACC. It yields the protein CASNPRGSYSGNT. Given in full, the CDR3 is CASNPRGSYSGNTIYF.